The sequence of this T cell receptor (beta chain) was determined in a study of preoperative IRX-2 immunotherapy in early breast cancer (dated by TCRdb to about 2019). The method was the immunoSEQ multiplex PCR assay. TCRdb stores this immuneACCESS table with in-frame sequences only. Part of the clones is absent; in the studies checked, under half of the shortfall reflects unresolved V genes, and no reason is known for the rest. The sample yields 90,000 to 100,000 clones; 86% were counted once. The ten largest make up 2% to 2.5% of the sample. The CDR3 has 11 amino acids, counting the end cysteine and phenylalanine. Solely the CDR3 DNA is kept, with 33 bases framed from the first base. V is pared back by 6 bases and J by 8 bases, with 10 bases lying between the germline termini. The germline V gene (reference sequence) provides CDR1 LNHDA and CDR2 SQIVND. With respect to this clone: Its antigen is currently not known. No quality values exist for individual bases; no much larger clone is one base distant.

The sample's treatment or condition label, decoded: preoperative locoregional IRX-2 cytokine immunotherapy. The samples were obtained from a phase Ib study in which preoperative, locoregional IRX-2 cytokine immunotherapy intended to prime immune responses was tested. Donors were patients with early-stage breast cancer who received IRX-2 before surgery. The sequence came from a human donor with breast cancer. The source material was tumor tissue, sampled after IRX-2 immunotherapy. This sequence uses TRBV19 and TRBJ1-1; no D segment can be confidently identified. CDR3 protein: CASRRGGEAFF. The bases read TGTGCCAGTAGACGAGGAGGGGAAGCTTTCTTT.